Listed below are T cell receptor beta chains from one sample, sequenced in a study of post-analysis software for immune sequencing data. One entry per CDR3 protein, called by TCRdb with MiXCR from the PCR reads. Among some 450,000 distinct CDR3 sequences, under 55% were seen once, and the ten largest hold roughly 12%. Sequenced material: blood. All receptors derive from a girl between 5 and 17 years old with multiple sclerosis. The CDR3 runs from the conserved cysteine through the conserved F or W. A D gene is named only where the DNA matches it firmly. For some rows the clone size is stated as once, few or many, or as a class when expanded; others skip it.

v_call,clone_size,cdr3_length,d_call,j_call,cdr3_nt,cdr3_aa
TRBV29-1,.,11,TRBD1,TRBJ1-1,TGCAGCGCCAGGGGGTTTACTGAAGCTTTCTTT,CSARGFTEAFF
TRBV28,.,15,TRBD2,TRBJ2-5,TGTGCCAGCAGTTTAGTTCGGGAGGGTGAGGAGACCCAGTACTTC,CASSLVREGEETQYF
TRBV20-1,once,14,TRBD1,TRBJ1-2,TGCAGTGCATCCGACAGGGCGACAAAGTATGGCTACACCTTC,CSASDRATKYGYTF
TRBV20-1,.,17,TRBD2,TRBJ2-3,TGCAGTGCTAGAGTTCCAGTAGCGGGAGCGGTCACAGATACGCAGTATTTT,CSARVPVAGAVTDTQYF
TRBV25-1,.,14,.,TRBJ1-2,TGTGCCAGCAGCAAAGAGACTCTTGTGGGTGGCTACACCTTC,CASSKETLVGGYTF
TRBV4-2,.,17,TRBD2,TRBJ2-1,TGTGCCAGCAGCCCCATCCCCGGACTAGCGGGAGGGGACGAGCAGTTCTTC,CASSPIPGLAGGDEQFF
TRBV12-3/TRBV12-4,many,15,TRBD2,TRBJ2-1,TGTGCCAGCAGCCTCGGACTAGCGGGAGGCGATGAGCAGTTCTTC,CASSLGLAGGDEQFF
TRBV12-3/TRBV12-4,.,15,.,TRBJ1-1,TGTGCCAGCAGACCCGGAGGCAGCATGAACACTGAAGCTTTCTTT,CASRPGGSMNTEAFF
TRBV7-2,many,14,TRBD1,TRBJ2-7,TGTGCCAGCAGCTTAGCAGGGGGCAATTACGAGCAGTACTTC,CASSLAGGNYEQYF
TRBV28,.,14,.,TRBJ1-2,TGTGCCAGCAGTCCGGACCTACTAGGCTATGGCTACACCTTC,CASSPDLLGYGYTF
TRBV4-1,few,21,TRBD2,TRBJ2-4,TGCGCCAGCAGCCAAGGAAGGCCACTAGCGGGGGGGACCTTAGCCAAAAACATTCAGTACTTC,CASSQGRPLAGGTLAKNIQYF
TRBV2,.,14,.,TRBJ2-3,TGTGCCAGCAGTGTTGAGGGCGAGGCAGATACGCAGTATTTT,CASSVEGEADTQYF
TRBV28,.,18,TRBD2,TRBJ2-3,TGTGCCAGCAGTTTGTTCAATCCCCGGGAGGGCCCCACAGATACGCAGTATTTT,CASSLFNPREGPTDTQYF
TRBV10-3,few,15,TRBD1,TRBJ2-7,TGTGCCATCAGTGACTACGGGACAGGGTCTTACGAGCAGTACTTC,CAISDYGTGSYEQYF
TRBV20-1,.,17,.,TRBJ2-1,TGCAGTGCTAGAGATCTTATAGCGGCGAGCTCCTACAATGAGCAGTTCTTC,CSARDLIAASSYNEQFF
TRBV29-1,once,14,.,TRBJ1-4,TGCAGCGTTGAAGAGGCGCCCCCTAATGAAAAACTGTTTTTT,CSVEEAPPNEKLFF
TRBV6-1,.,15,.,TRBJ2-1,TGTGCCAGCAGTGAAAGGACCGACGGAAACAATGAGCAGTTCTTC,CASSERTDGNNEQFF
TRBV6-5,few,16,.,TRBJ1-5,TGTGCCAGCAGTTCTAGAACAAAGAATAGCAATCAGCCCCAGCATTTT,CASSSRTKNSNQPQHF
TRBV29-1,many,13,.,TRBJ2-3,TGCAGCGTGCGGGGTAGCAGCACAGATACGCAGTATTTT,CSVRGSSTDTQYF
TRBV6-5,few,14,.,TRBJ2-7,TGTGCCAGCAGTTTCGAGCGGACCTCCTACGAGCAGTACTTC,CASSFERTSYEQYF
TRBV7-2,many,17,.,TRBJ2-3,TGTGCCAGCAGCTTAGAACGTCAACGGGAGAGGACAGATACGCAGTATTTT,CASSLERQRERTDTQYF
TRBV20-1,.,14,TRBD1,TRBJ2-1,TGCAGTGCGGACAGGGATTACTCCTACAATGAGCAGTTCTTC,CSADRDYSYNEQFF
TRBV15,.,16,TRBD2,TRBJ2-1,TGTGCCACCAGCAGAGTGAGCGGGAGAGTGTACAATGAGCAGTTCTTC,CATSRVSGRVYNEQFF
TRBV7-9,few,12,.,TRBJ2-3,TGTGCCAGCAGCCCTAACGTCTACGAGCAGTATTTT,CASSPNVYEQYF
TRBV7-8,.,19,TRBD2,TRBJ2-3,TGTGCCAGCAGCTTAGGAGCTAGCGGGAGTGTATTTATGGTTGGTACGCAGTATTTT,CASSLGASGSVFMVGTQYF
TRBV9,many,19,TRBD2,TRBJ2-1,TGTGCCAGCAGCGTAGATGAGGGGACTAGCGGGAGCTCCTACAATGAGCAGTTCTTC,CASSVDEGTSGSSYNEQFF
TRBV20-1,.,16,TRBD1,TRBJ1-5,TGCAGTGCTAGAGATTGGGACAGGGATGGGAGTGAGCCCCAGCATTTT,CSARDWDRDGSEPQHF
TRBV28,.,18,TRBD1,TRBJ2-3,TGTGCCAGCACCCACACCCCCTTCAGGGGGACGGGCACAGATACGCAGTATTTT,CASTHTPFRGTGTDTQYF
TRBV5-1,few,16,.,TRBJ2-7,TGCGCCAGCAGCCTCACCAGGGGTGGGGGGCTCTACGAGCAGTACTTC,CASSLTRGGGLYEQYF
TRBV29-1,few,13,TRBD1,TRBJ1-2,TGCAGCGTAGGGGCCTTCCGGGACAGGGGGGACACCTTC,CSVGAFRDRGDTF
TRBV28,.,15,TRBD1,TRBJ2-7,TGTGCCAGCAGTTTAGGTGGGACAGGGGGGAACGAGCAGTACTTC,CASSLGGTGGNEQYF
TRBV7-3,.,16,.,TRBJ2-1,TGTGCCAGCAGCTTCCAACCCCCGACAGATAGCAATGAGCAGTTCTTC,CASSFQPPTDSNEQFF
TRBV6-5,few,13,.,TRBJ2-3,TGTGCCAGCACAGAGGGGAGCACAGATACGCAGTATTTT,CASTEGSTDTQYF
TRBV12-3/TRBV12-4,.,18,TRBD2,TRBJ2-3,TGTGCCAGCAGTCCTGGGACTAGCGGGAGCACGGATACGATTACGCAGTATTTT,CASSPGTSGSTDTITQYF
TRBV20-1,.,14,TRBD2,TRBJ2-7,TGCAGTGCTAGGCCCCCTAGCGGCACCTACGAGCAGTACTTC,CSARPPSGTYEQYF
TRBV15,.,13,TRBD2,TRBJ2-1,TGTGCCACCAGCAGAGATCGGACGGGGGGGCAGTTCTTC,CATSRDRTGGQFF
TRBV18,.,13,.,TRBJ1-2,TGTGCCAGCTCACCAGGGAGCGACTATGGCTACACCTTC,CASSPGSDYGYTF
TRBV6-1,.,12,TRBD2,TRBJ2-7,TGTGCCACGGGAGGGACCTCCTACGAGCAGTACTTC,CATGGTSYEQYF
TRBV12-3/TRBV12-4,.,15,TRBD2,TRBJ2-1,TGTGCCAGCAGTTTAGGTTGGGAGGGCCAAGAGACCCAGTTCTTC,CASSLGWEGQETQFF
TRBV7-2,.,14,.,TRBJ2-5,TGTGCCAGCAGCTTAGACGGCGGTGCGGAGACCCAGTACTTC,CASSLDGGAETQYF
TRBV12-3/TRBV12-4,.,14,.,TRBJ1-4,TGTGCCAGCACCAACTTATTGATCGGCGGAAAACTGTTTTTT,CASTNLLIGGKLFF
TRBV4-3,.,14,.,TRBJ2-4,TGCGCCAGCAGCCAAGAAGTAGCCAAAAACATTCAGTACTTC,CASSQEVAKNIQYF
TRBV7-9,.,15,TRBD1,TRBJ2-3,TGTGCCAGCAGCTCCTGGACAGGGGACACAGATACGCAGTATTTT,CASSSWTGDTDTQYF
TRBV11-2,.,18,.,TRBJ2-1,TGTGCCAGCAGCTTAGATGGAGTCAGGGCAGGGATTTGGAATGAGCAGTTCTTC,CASSLDGVRAGIWNEQFF
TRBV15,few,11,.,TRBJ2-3,TGTGCCACCTCCACGACAGATACGCAGTATTTT,CATSTTDTQYF
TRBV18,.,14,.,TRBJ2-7,TGTGCCAGCTCACCACAACGGAATACCTACGAGCAGTACTTC,CASSPQRNTYEQYF
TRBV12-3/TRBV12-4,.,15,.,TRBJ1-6,TGTGCCAGCAGGGCAGTGAGCTCCTATAATTCACCCCTCCACTTT,CASRAVSSYNSPLHF